The 23 T cell receptor beta chains presented below share a single source sample, sequenced in a study of blood T cell repertoires in COVID-19. The repertoire was sequenced with immunoSEQ multiplex PCR; TCRdb's copy has only in-frame clones and lacks some. The profile shows about 190,000 clones, more than 75% of them singletons. The sequenced sample consisted of PBMCs or T cells enriched from blood (not recorded which). The receptors were gathered from a woman aged 45 to 65 with acute COVID-19.

V gene TRBV11-2 combines with J gene TRBJ1-2, with 8 positions matching TRBD1. The J segment lost 2 bases and the V segment lost 7 bases, leaving 18 bases of the junction unmatched. CDR3 size: 18 residues. In germline, CDR1 is SGHAT, CDR2 FQNNGV. The DNA for the CDR3 is TGTGCCAGCACCACTCAAAGTAGGACAGGGAATAAGAACTATGGCTACACCTTC. Its translation is CASTTQSRTGNKNYGYTF.

This clone showed up just once. The chain links TRBV4-3 to TRBJ2-2, with 7 bases that match TRBD2. The CDR3 contains 16 residues. The germline V gene encodes CDR1 LGHNA and CDR2 YSLEER. V was pared by 0 bases and J by 1 base, with 2 bases of the junction left unmatched. Here the CDR3 reads CASSQDPSGNTGELFF. The CDR3 DNA is TGCGCCAGCAGCCAAGATCCTAGCGGGAACACCGGGGAGCTGTTTTTT.

The table lists this clone with a count of one. This rearrangement joins TRBV5-5 to TRBJ1-1; 10 nucleotides match TRBD1. CDR3 length equals 16 residues. The V and J ends lost 3 bases and 1 base, in that order; junction bases with no gene match: 6. Germline loops: CDR1 SGHKS, CDR2 YYEKEE (reference sequence). The CDR3 protein is CASSSWTGGGNTEAFF. The DNA of the CDR3 is TGTGCCAGCAGCTCATGGACAGGGGGAGGGAACACTGAAGCTTTCTTT.

V and J are TRBV4-1 and TRBJ1-2; D is undetermined. In germline, CDR1 is MGHRA, CDR2 YSYEKL. There are 16 residues in the CDR3. The V end lost 1 base, the J end lost 0 bases, and 12 bases lay between the germline ends. The CDR3 here is CASSQAMQEPNYGYTF. The CDR3 bases are TGCGCCAGCAGCCAAGCCATGCAAGAGCCTAACTATGGCTACACCTTC.

This clone was detected a few times. The chain has TRBV28 and TRBJ1-2; D unclear. Germline V lookup: CDR1 MDHEN, CDR2 SYDVKM. Trimming shortened V by 3 bases and J by 2 bases, and 10 bases separated the two germline ends. This CDR3 contains 14 residues. The CDR3 is CASSFPGTNYGYTF. The CDR3 DNA follows: TGTGCCAGCAGTTTCCCAGGCACCAACTATGGCTACACCTTC.

The chain has TRBV2 and TRBJ1-1, with 7 bases that match TRBD1. Per the germline V gene, CDR1 is SNHLY and CDR2 is FYNNEI. V lost 6 bases to trimming and J lost 4 bases; unmatched junction nucleotides: 5. The CDR3 is 13 amino acids. The CDR3 coding sequence is TGTGCCAGCAGGGGGGACAGCGGCACTGAAGCTTTCTTT. This gives the protein CASRGDSGTEAFF.

The chain links TRBV28 to TRBJ1-6, with D possibly matching TRBD1 (6 bases). The CDR3 is 15 residues long. The ends were cut back, 5 bases at V and 5 bases at J, with 13 bases in the middle. Germline V lookup: CDR1 MDHEN, CDR2 SYDVKM. CDR3 nucleotides: TGTGCCAGCAGTCTTCCCGGACAGAATAATTCACCCCTCCACTTT. Amino acid sequence: CASSLPGQNNSPLHF. Drawing the rest from reference TRBV28 and TRBJ1-6, the complete variable domain is DVKVTQSSRYLVKRTGEKVFLECVQDMDHENMFWYRQDPGLGLRLIYFSYDVKMKEKGDIPEGYSVSREKKERFSLILESASTNQTSMYLCASSLPGQNNSPLHFGNGTRLTVT.

This clone turned up a few times. The V call is TRBV6-1, the J call TRBJ1-3; a possible D gene is TRBD1 (5 bases). Looked up from germline, CDR1 is MNHNS and CDR2 is SASEGT. Trimming removed 1 base at V and 0 bases at J, with 10 bases between. The CDR3 runs 16 residues. Here the CDR3 DNA reads TGTGCCAGCAGTGAAGGACAGTTAAGCTCTGGAAACACCATATATTTT. Translated, it gives CASSEGQLSSGNTIYF.

The chain links TRBV19 to TRBJ1-5; 9 positions agree with TRBD1. CDR1 is LNHDA and CDR2 is SQIVND in the germline V gene (reference sequence). J gave up 0 bases and V 6 bases, and 12 bases lay outside the gene matches. The CDR3 covers 18 residues. As DNA, the CDR3 is TGTGCCAGTAGCCGAGTTTGGGACAGGGACTATAGCAATCAGCCCCAGCATTTT. This encodes CASSRVWDRDYSNQPQHF.

The chain joins TRBV6-5 to TRBJ2-2; possibly TRBD1 for D (6 bases). Trimming cost V 6 bases and J 5 bases, with 10 bases left between them. CDR1 and CDR2 from the germline V gene are MNHEY and SVGAGI. The CDR3 spans 13 residues. In DNA form, the CDR3 reads TGTGCCAGCAGCCCAGGGGCGACCGGGGAGCTGTTTTTT. Protein sequence: CASSPGATGELFF.

This clone turned up a few times. This chain joins TRBV19 and TRBJ1-5; perhaps TRBD1 as D (6 bases). The CDR3 consists of 18 residues. V lost 5 bases and J lost 3, with 23 bases in between. CDR1 LNHDA and CDR2 SQIVND come from the germline V gene (reference sequence). CDR3 protein: CASSSHPKTGGYNQPQHF. The CDR3 DNA follows: TGTGCCAGTAGTTCCCACCCTAAGACAGGCGGCTACAATCAGCCCCAGCATTTT.

The chain has TRBV27 and TRBJ1-4; D call uncertain. The V end lost 6 bases, the J end lost 0 bases, and 8 bases lay between the germline ends. Per germline, CDR1 MNHEY and CDR2 SMNVEV (reference sequence). This CDR3 region has 14 residues. CDR3: CASRLIATNEKLFF. The DNA of the CDR3 is TGTGCCAGCAGGCTGATAGCAACTAATGAAAAACTGTTTTTT.

The chain recombines TRBV4-1 with TRBJ1-4; possible D gene TRBD1, 5 bases. V was pared by 0 bases and J by 8 bases, with 7 bases between. The germline V gene has CDR1 MGHRA and CDR2 YSYEKL. The CDR3 runs 13 residues. DNA of the CDR3: TGCGCCAGCAGCCAAGATAACAGGGAAAAACTGTTTTTT. Translating gives CASSQDNREKLFF.

The gene calls are TRBV27 and TRBJ2-7; maybe TRBD2 (5 bases). Trimming took 3 bases from V and 7 from J, leaving 13 bases between them. Germline V gene data show CDR1 as MNHEY and CDR2 as SMNVEV (reference sequence). The CDR3 spans 13 residues. CDR3 protein: CASSFGEGEEQYV. The CDR3 region has the DNA TGTGCCAGCAGTTTCGGCGAGGGAGAGGAGCAGTACGTC.

This clone was seen just once. V gene TRBV7-2 combines with J gene TRBJ2-7, with D perhaps matching TRBD2 (5 bases). The germline gives CDR1 SGHTA, CDR2 FQGNSA. The CDR3 runs to 13 residues. V lost 5 bases and J lost 7, with 15 bases in between. Here the CDR3 DNA reads TGTGCCAGCAGCACCACTAGTGCCGCGGAGCAGTACGTC. Translated, it gives CASSTTSAAEQYV.

This clone has just a few counts. CDR3 protein: CAWTGGSPLHF. CDR3 in DNA: TGTGCCTGGACAGGGGGTTCACCCCTCCACTTT. This chain connects TRBV30 to TRBJ1-6; 7 positions agree with TRBD1. CDR3 length: 11 residues. The trim removed 4 bases at V and 9 bases at J, leaving 0 bases unmatched. Germline V gives CDR1 GTSNPN, CDR2 SVGIG (reference sequence). The complete variable domain, with remaining parts taken from reference TRBV30 and TRBJ1-6, reads SQTIHQWPATLVQPVGSPLSLECTVEGTSNPNLYWYRQAAGRGLQLLFYSVGIGQISSEVPQNLSASRPQDRQFILSSKKLLLSDSGFYLCAWTGGSPLHFGNGTRLTVT.

This clone showed up just a few times. This chain links TRBV10-3 with TRBJ1-6; weak D call: TRBD1 (5 bases). Per germline, CDR1 ENHRY and CDR2 SYGVKD. The CDR3 totals 14 residues. V shed 0 bases and J shed 10 bases, with 10 bases lying between them. The CDR3 DNA sequence: TGTGCCATCAGTGAGTCGGGGGGTGGGTCACCCCTCCACTTT. It is translated as CAISESGGGSPLHF.

This clone appeared a few times. This rearrangement joins TRBV5-1 to TRBJ1-5; weak D call: TRBD1 (6 bases). V lost 4 bases to trimming and J lost 7 bases, with 15 bases between them. CDR1 and CDR2 from the germline V gene are SGHRS and YFSETQ. The CDR3 has 14 residues. CDR3 DNA: TGCGCCAGCAGCCAGGGGCCCGAACCCCAGCCCCAGCATTTT. It is translated as CASSQGPEPQPQHF.

This chain uses TRBV19 with TRBJ1-4; D is unclear. CDR1 LNHDA and CDR2 SQIVND come from the germline V gene (reference sequence). V was pared by 6 bases and J by 3 bases, with 23 bases between. The CDR3 spans 18 residues. Here the CDR3 reads CASSLVNGPVRANEKLFF. CDR3 nucleotides: TGTGCCAGTAGCCTTGTAAACGGGCCCGTGAGGGCTAATGAAAAACTGTTTTTT.

This clone was recorded a few times. The chain employs TRBV6-2 or TRBV6-3 and TRBJ2-5, with TRBD2 matching 10 bases. After removal of 4 bases from V and 2 bases from J, the junction contained 7 bases not matched to a gene. The CDR3 is 16 amino acids. Germline lookup yields CDR1 MNHEY and CDR2 SVGEGT. The CDR3 nucleotides read TGTGCCAGCAGTTGGCCCGGACTAGCGGAGCAAGAGACCCAGTACTTC. Amino acid sequence: CASSWPGLAEQETQYF.

This chain uses TRBV7-6 with TRBJ1-6, with TRBD1 as a possible D gene (6 bases). Trimming cost V 4 bases and J 5 bases, with 15 bases left between them. CDR3 length: 16 residues. Germline CDR1 SGHVS, CDR2 FNYEAQ. The CDR3 reads CASSSSRAGDNSPLHF. The CDR3 DNA sequence: TGTGCCAGCAGCTCCTCCCGCGCAGGGGATAATTCACCCCTCCACTTT.

V and J are TRBV5-1 and TRBJ1-1; D gene ambiguous. Germline CDR1 reads SGHRS; CDR2 reads YFSETQ. Trimming stripped 4 bases from V and 1 base from J, with 11 bases between. This CDR3 has 14 amino acids. CDR3 in amino acids: CASSAVERNTEAFF. The CDR3 coding sequence is TGCGCCAGCAGCGCCGTGGAGCGGAACACTGAAGCTTTCTTT.

The chain combines TRBV19 with TRBJ2-5; 9 bases align to TRBD1. Germline loops: CDR1 LNHDA, CDR2 SQIVND (reference sequence). The CDR3 length is 14 residues. Germline trimming cut 8 bases from V and 1 base from J; bases unmatched to any gene: 5. As DNA, the CDR3 is TGTGCCAGTGGCGGGACAGGGAGCCAAGAGACCCAGTACTTC. Translated, it gives CASGGTGSQETQYF.